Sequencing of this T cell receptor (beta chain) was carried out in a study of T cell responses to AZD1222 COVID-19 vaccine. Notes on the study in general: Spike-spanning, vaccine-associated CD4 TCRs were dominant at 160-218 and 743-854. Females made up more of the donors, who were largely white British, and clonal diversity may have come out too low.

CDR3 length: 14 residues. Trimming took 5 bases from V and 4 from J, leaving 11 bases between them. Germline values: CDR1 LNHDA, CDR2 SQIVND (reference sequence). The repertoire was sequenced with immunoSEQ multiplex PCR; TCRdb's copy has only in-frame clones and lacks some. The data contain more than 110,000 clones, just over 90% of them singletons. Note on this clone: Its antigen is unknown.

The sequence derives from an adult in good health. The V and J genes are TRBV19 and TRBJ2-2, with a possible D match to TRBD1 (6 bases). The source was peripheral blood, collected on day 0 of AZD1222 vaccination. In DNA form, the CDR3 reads TGTGCCAGTAGTTCGGACAGCATCACCGGGGAGCTGTTTTTT. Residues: CASSSDSITGELFF. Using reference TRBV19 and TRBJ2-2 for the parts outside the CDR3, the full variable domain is DGGITQSPKYLFRKEGQNVTLSCEQNLNHDAMYWYRQDPGQGLRLIYYSQIVNDFQKGDIAEGYSVSREKKESFPLTVTSAQKNPTAFYLCASSSDSITGELFFGEGSRLTVL.